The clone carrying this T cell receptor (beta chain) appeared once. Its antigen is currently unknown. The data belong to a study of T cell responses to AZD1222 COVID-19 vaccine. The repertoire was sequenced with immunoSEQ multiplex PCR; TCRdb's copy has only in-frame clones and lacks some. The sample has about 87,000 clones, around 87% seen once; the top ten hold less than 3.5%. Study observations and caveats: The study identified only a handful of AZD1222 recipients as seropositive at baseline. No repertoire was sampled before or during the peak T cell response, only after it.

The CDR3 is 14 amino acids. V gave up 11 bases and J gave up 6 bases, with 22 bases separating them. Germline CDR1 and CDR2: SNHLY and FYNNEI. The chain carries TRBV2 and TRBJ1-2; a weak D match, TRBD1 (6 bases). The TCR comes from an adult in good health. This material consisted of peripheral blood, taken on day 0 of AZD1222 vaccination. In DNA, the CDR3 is TGTGCCTCCCTAAGGAACAGGGCATCTCATGGCTACACCTTC. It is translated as CASLRNRASHGYTF.